These 26 T cell receptor beta chains were all obtained from the same sample, sequenced in a study of cytomegalovirus exposure and HLA in healthy donors. Primers: 60 Vbeta forward and 13 Jbeta reverse. Libraries were prepared by immunoSEQ multiplex PCR; TCRdb keeps only in-frame clonotypes and omits some of them. The table has about 270,000 clones, roughly 70% seen once. Source material: PBMCs. The source of these receptors is a female donor in good health and CMV-seronegative.

The chain recombines TRBV6-5 with TRBJ2-7; TRBD1 might be the D (6 bases). The CDR3 spans 15 residues. Germline V lookup: CDR1 MNHEY, CDR2 SVGAGI. Trimming removed 6 bases at V and 1 base at J, with 16 bases between. This CDR3 reads CASRPTGMSSYEQYF. The CDR3 nucleotides read TGTGCCAGCAGGCCCACAGGGATGAGTTCCTACGAGCAGTACTTC.

The J gene is TRBJ2-7, the V gene TRBV2; TRBD1 matches at 8 bases. Germline CDR1 and CDR2: SNHLY and FYNNEI. V was clipped by 7 bases and J by 10 bases; unmatched bases: 18. The CDR3 consists of 15 residues. The CDR3 loop is CASKREGETGVEQYF. The DNA of the CDR3 is TGTGCCAGCAAGCGAGAGGGGGAGACAGGGGTCGAACAGTACTTC. The whole variable domain, remainder taken from reference TRBV2 and TRBJ2-7, is EPEVTQTPSHQVTQMGQEVILRCVPISNHLYFYWYRQILGQKVEFLVSFYNNEISEKSEIFDDQFSVERPDGSNFTLKIRSTKLEDSAMYFCASKREGETGVEQYFGPGTRLTVT.

The chain joins TRBV15 to TRBJ2-5; D ambiguous. This CDR3 is 13 amino acids long. The germline V gene encodes CDR1 LNHNV and CDR2 YYDKDF (reference sequence). Deletions cut 1 base from V and 0 bases from J, with 3 bases between. CDR3 nucleotides: TGTGCCACCAGCAGAGCTCACCAAGAGACCCAGTACTTC. This encodes CATSRAHQETQYF.

This chain links TRBV5-4 with TRBJ2-5, with D unclear. V lost 0 bases and J 7 bases, leaving 13 bases between the germline ends. The germline V gene has CDR1 SGHNT and CDR2 YYREEE (reference sequence). The CDR3 is made up of 14 amino acids. CDR3 sequence reads: CASSLDSTGGTQYF. The CDR3 DNA is TGTGCCAGCAGCTTGGATAGCACCGGCGGGACCCAGTACTTC.

This chain joins TRBV2 and TRBJ2-1, with D perhaps matching TRBD2 (6 bases). Trimming pared 6 bases from V and 7 bases from J, leaving 7 bases between. CDR3 size: 11 residues. The germline V gene encodes CDR1 SNHLY and CDR2 FYNNEI. The CDR3 sequence is CASRGGNEQFF. DNA for the CDR3: TGTGCCAGCAGGGGGGGAAATGAGCAGTTCTTC.

The chain links TRBV6-5 to TRBJ2-5; no reliable D call. Near its end, the DNA agrees better with TRBJ2-7, so the J call may be wrong. Germline values: CDR1 MNHEY, CDR2 SVGAGI. CDR3 size: 14 residues. In DNA form, the CDR3 reads TGTGCCAGCAGTTACAGAAGGCATAACTACGAGCAGTACTTC. It is translated as CASSYRRHNYEQYF.

Note on this clone: Other DNA sequences from this sample encode an identical CDR3 as well. The chain couples TRBV5-1 to TRBJ1-5, with D perhaps TRBD1 (5 bases). The V and J ends lost 0 bases and 7 bases respectively, with 8 bases between them. Germline lookup yields CDR1 SGHRS and CDR2 YFSETQ. The CDR3 is 13 amino acids. DNA for the CDR3: TGCGCCAGCAGCTTGGGGGGGGACCAGCCCCAGCATTTT. Protein sequence: CASSLGGDQPQHF. The full variable domain, with the rest looked up from reference TRBV5-1 and TRBJ1-5, is KAGVTQTPRYLIKTRGQQVTLSCSPISGHRSVSWYQQTPGQGLQFLFEYFSETQRNKGNFPGRFSGRQFSNSRSEMNVSTLELGDSALYLCASSLGGDQPQHFGDGTRLSIL.

The J gene is TRBJ1-5, the V gene TRBV7-6, with D possibly being TRBD1 (6 bases). Germline V gene sequence: CDR1 SGHVS, CDR2 FNYEAQ. The CDR3 spans 16 residues. The V end was cut by 1 base, the J end by 4 bases, with 14 bases between. The CDR3 sequence: CASSLGQGSRNQPQHF. The CDR3 DNA follows: TGTGCCAGCAGCTTAGGGCAGGGGTCTCGGAATCAGCCCCAGCATTTT.

The chain uses TRBV18 and TRBJ2-7; 9 nucleotides agree with TRBD2. From germline, CDR1 is KGHSH and CDR2 LQKENI. V gave up 3 bases and J gave up 4 bases; unmatched junction bases: 13. CDR3 size: 17 residues. In nucleotides, the CDR3 is TGTGCCAGCTCACCCGGGGCAGGGGATACTAGCGGGTACGAGCAGTACTTC. Translated: CASSPGAGDTSGYEQYF.

V is TRBV5-1 and J is TRBJ2-2, with 9 positions matching TRBD2. V was pared by 4 bases and J by 7 bases, with 8 bases of the junction left unmatched. Germline-derived CDR1 and CDR2 are SGHRS and YFSETQ. This CDR3 comprises 15 residues. The CDR3 here is CASSPGLAGFGELFF. The CDR3 nucleotides read TGCGCCAGCAGCCCGGGACTAGCAGGGTTCGGGGAGCTGTTTTTT.

The chain carries TRBV5-4 and TRBJ2-3; D unclear. The V end lost 2 bases, the J end lost 6 bases, and 10 bases lay between the germline ends. This CDR3 spans 13 amino acids. CDR1 is SGHNT and CDR2 is YYREEE in the germline V gene (reference sequence). DNA for the CDR3: TGTGCCAGCAGCTTCACACAGATGGATACGCAGTATTTT. Translated: CASSFTQMDTQYF.

The chain is built from TRBV10-2 and TRBJ1-2; 8 bases line up with TRBD1. The V segment lost 6 bases and the J segment 2 bases; nucleotides outside the gene matches: 11. The CDR3 totals 16 residues. CDR1 is WSHSY and CDR2 is SAAADI in the germline V gene. This CDR3 is CASRGTGAGPNYGYTF. The CDR3 nucleotides read TGCGCCAGCAGGGGGACAGGTGCCGGACCCAACTATGGCTACACCTTC.

V and J are TRBV27 and TRBJ2-5, with D maybe TRBD1 (5 bases). V was shortened by 6 bases and J by 5 bases, with 10 bases between the two germline ends. CDR1 MNHEY and CDR2 SMNVEV come from the germline V gene (reference sequence). The CDR3 covers 12 residues. Here the CDR3 DNA reads TGTGCCAGCAGCCAGGGTCCGGAGACCCAGTACTTC. This translates into CASSQGPETQYF.

The V and J genes are TRBV7-9 and TRBJ2-1; no reliable D call. Germline V gene lookup returns CDR1 SEHNR and CDR2 FQNEAQ (reference sequence). This CDR3 region has 15 residues. V lost 1 base and J lost 0, with 7 bases in between. The CDR3 nucleotides read TGTGCCAGCAGCTTAGAGACAAGCTCCTACAATGAGCAGTTCTTC. Translated: CASSLETSSYNEQFF.

The genes are TRBV15 and TRBJ2-7; no clear D gene. The CDR3 has 10 amino acids. CDR1 and CDR2 from the germline V gene are LNHNV and YYDKDF (reference sequence). The ends were cut back, 8 bases at V and 5 bases at J, with 7 bases in the middle. CDR3 in DNA: TGTGCCACCTCTACGGACGAGCAGTACTTC. Translation gives CATSTDEQYF.

CDR3 loop: CASTSRGGAYSYTF. The CDR3 region has the DNA TGTGCCAGCACCTCTCGTGGGGGGGCGTATAGCTACACCTTC. The chain couples TRBV6-1 to TRBJ1-2; the D gene is possibly TRBD1 (6 bases). Trimming left V 7 bases short and J 9 bases short, with 21 bases between. The CDR3 runs 14 residues. Germline CDR1 and CDR2: MNHNS and SASEGT.

This chain links TRBV9 with TRBJ2-1; D is uncertain. Germline V gives CDR1 SGDLS, CDR2 YYNGEE. V lost 4 bases, J lost 8 bases, and 13 bases lay in between. The CDR3 extends over 13 amino acids. This CDR3 is CASSLQIPDEQFF. The CDR3 nucleotides read TGTGCCAGCAGCCTTCAGATCCCAGATGAGCAGTTCTTC.

This clone was seen a few times. The chain carries TRBV28 and TRBJ1-1; 8 positions match TRBD1. This CDR3 is 15 amino acids long. The V gene end was trimmed by 6 bases and the J gene end by 1 base; junction bases not matched to a gene: 7. Germline CDR1 is MDHEN and CDR2 is SYDVKM. The CDR3 coding sequence is TGTGCCAGCAGGCGTACGGACAGGGCGAACACTGAAGCTTTCTTT. It encodes CASRRTDRANTEAFF. The whole variable domain, remainder taken from reference TRBV28 and TRBJ1-1, is DVKVTQSSRYLVKRTGEKVFLECVQDMDHENMFWYRQDPGLGLRLIYFSYDVKMKEKGDIPEGYSVSREKKERFSLILESASTNQTSMYLCASRRTDRANTEAFFGQGTRLTVV.

The CDR3 DNA sequence: TGTGCCAGCTCGTCATCCTACGAGCAGTACTTC. Translation gives CASSSSYEQYF. This sequence joins TRBV18 and TRBJ2-7; no definite D call. There are 11 residues in the CDR3. Germline CDR1 and CDR2: KGHSH and LQKENI. V was cut by 6 bases and J by 1 base, with 4 bases left in between.

This sequence joins TRBV27 and TRBJ2-7, with 11 bases aligning to TRBD1. The CDR3 runs 14 residues. Germline CDR1 reads MNHEY; CDR2 reads SMNVEV (reference sequence). Germline trimming cut 6 bases from V and 5 bases from J; bases unmatched to any gene: 6. The CDR3 nucleotides are TGTGCCAGCAGCCGCAGGGACAGGGGGGACGAGCAGTACTTC. Protein sequence: CASSRRDRGDEQYF.

The chain links TRBV2 to TRBJ2-5; 13 bases are a match to TRBD2. The J segment lost 4 bases and the V segment lost 5 bases, leaving 7 bases of the junction unmatched. The germline V gene has CDR1 SNHLY and CDR2 FYNNEI. The CDR3 runs to 16 residues. CDR3 bases: TGTGCCAGCAGTCCCCGGACTAGCGGGAGCCTAGAGACCCAGTACTTC. Its translation: CASSPRTSGSLETQYF. The full variable domain, its missing parts supplied by reference TRBV2 and TRBJ2-5, is EPEVTQTPSHQVTQMGQEVILRCVPISNHLYFYWYRQILGQKVEFLVSFYNNEISEKSEIFDDQFSVERPDGSNFTLKIRSTKLEDSAMYFCASSPRTSGSLETQYFGPGTRLLVL.

Regarding this clone: At one of its ends the junction is not consistent with the germline gene, which may arise from a read error. The CDR3: CSSRYSTDTQYF. The CDR3 DNA is TGTTCCAGCAGATATAGCACAGATACGCAGTATTTT. V and J are TRBV7-9 and TRBJ2-3; no firm D call. The CDR3 runs to 12 residues. Germline V gene lookup returns CDR1 SEHNR and CDR2 FQNEAQ (reference sequence).

This clone appeared once. The chain joins TRBV5-1 to TRBJ2-7; 8 bases agree with TRBD1. The CDR3 spans 15 residues. Germline V gene sequence: CDR1 SGHRS, CDR2 YFSETQ. The J segment lost 1 base and the V segment lost 3 bases, leaving 6 bases of the junction unmatched. CDR3 protein: CASSSGTGHSYEQYF. CDR3 bases: TGCGCCAGCAGCTCCGGGACAGGCCATTCCTACGAGCAGTACTTC.

This chain links TRBV4-1 with TRBJ2-7, with a weak D call TRBD2 (7 bases). This CDR3 is 13 amino acids long. Deletions cut 4 bases from V and 4 bases from J, with 11 bases between. Germline assignment: CDR1 MGHRA and CDR2 YSYEKL. CDR3 nucleotide sequence: TGCGCCAGCAGCCCAGGGGAGGGGTACGAGCAGTACTTC. This codes for CASSPGEGYEQYF.

Only one count was recorded for this clone. V gene TRBV30 combines with J gene TRBJ2-7; D is ambiguous. Germline V CDR1 and CDR2: GTSNPN, SVGIG (reference sequence). The CDR3 is 12 residues long. V was cut by 7 bases and J by 1 base, with 11 bases left in between. The CDR3 sequence: CAYTEPSYEQYF. CDR3 nucleotide sequence: TGTGCCTATACAGAGCCATCCTACGAGCAGTACTTC.

The V call is TRBV5-1, the J call TRBJ2-3; 8 bases are shared with TRBD2. The CDR3 length is 14 residues. V was pared by 6 bases and J by 2 bases, with 5 bases of the junction left unmatched. Per the germline V gene, CDR1 is SGHRS and CDR2 is YFSETQ. CDR3: CASNTGGPTDTQYF. The CDR3 DNA reads as TGCGCCAGCAACACGGGAGGGCCCACAGATACGCAGTATTTT.